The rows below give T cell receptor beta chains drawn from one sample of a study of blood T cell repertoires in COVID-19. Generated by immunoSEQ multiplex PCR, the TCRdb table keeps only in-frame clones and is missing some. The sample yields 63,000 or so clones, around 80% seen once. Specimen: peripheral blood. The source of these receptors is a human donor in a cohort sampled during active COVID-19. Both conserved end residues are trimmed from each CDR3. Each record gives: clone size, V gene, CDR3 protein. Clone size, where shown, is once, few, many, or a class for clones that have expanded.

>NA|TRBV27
ASSLLGISEAF
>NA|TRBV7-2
ASSFREVITYGYT
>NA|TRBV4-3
ASSQDGLAGVGDTQY
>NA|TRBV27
ASRPRQGITEAF
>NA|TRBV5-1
ASSPQGLPSYEQY
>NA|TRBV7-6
ASSLLSASTDTQY
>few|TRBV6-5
ASSYLRTSGSETQY
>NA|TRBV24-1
ATSDYGTGRTGELF
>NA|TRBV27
ASSRGQTGPNTEAF
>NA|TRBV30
AWSERLAGDEQY
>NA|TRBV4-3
ASSQDPGTFYSTDTQY
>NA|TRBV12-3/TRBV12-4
ASSFYNYGYT
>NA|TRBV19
ASSIVREPGNEQF
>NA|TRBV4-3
ASSLGGAGGVPYEQY
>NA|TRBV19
ASSSGRSTGEQY
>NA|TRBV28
ASSPLRGRYEQY
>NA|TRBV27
ASSSAAAALTYEQY
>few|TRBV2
ASSEQGLTNEKLF
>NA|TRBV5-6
ASSLTGYGEAF
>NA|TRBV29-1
SALRGLDEKLF
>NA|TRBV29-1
SVENRVEAF
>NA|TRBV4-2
ASSHLRGDTYEQY
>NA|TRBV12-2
ASRFPGGVYEQY
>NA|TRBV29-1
SVAGRAGEETQY
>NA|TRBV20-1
SASPTGGLNTEAF
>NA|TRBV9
ASSVASGTRSYEQY
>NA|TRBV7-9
ASSPGQGLTEAF
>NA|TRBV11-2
ASSPVASLGPHSPLH
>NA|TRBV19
ASSISSWYNKGRTGRNGELF
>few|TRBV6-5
ASRDSSYNSPLH
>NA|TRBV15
ATSRDSGILSTDTQY
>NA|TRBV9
ASSVGPGNTEAF
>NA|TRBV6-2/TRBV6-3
ASSYYPPRVLEAEAF
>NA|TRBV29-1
SVATGYEAF
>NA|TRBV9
ASSVTGAPYEQY
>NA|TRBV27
ASSLSGLGGNEQF
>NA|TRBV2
ASSSRDGQGLSGANVLT
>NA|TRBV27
ASSLTGYNEQF
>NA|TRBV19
ASSIEGGRQPQH
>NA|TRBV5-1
ASSLGTGAYEQY
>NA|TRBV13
ASSLRGTGLSYEQY
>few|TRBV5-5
ASSNDRHFYEQY
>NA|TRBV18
ASSQLAGSGTQY
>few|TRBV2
ASSETSGMSSYEQY
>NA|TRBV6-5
ASSGWLGTAEAF
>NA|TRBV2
ASSGGGRQPQH
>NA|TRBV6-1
ASSDRDRGVYT
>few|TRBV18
ASSRDKNYGYT
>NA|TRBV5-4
ASSPQGTGSYNEQF
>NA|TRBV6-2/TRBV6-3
ASSYSPGQGGYEQY
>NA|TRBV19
ASSSGASGGYEQY
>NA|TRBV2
ASSQIRTSGEQY
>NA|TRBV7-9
ASSLVSGVYEQY
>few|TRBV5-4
ASSPTPSAAGELF
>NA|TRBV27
ASSLVVGANTEAF